The rows below give T cell receptor beta chains drawn from one sample of a study of monozygotic twins with inflammatory bowel disease. TCRdb reanalyzed the 5' RACE reads, giving one entry per CDR3 protein sequence and no DNA. The sample totals fewer than 450,000 distinct CDR3 sequences. The sequencing sample was made of blood. These TCRs come from a human donor with ulcerative colitis or Crohn's disease, or a healthy co-twin of an affected twin (not recorded which). Both conserved end residues are part of each CDR3.

J gene	V gene	CDR3 protein
TRBJ2-5	TRBV4-3	CASSQEALAGGQETQYF
TRBJ2-5	TRBV5-1	CASSSTGTALVETQYF
TRBJ2-1	TRBV7-9	CASTTTRGLLYNEQFF
TRBJ2-7	TRBV7-2	CASSLPLAGTYEQYF
TRBJ1-2	TRBV12-3/TRBV12-4	CASRLKGAQRNGYTF
TRBJ2-1	TRBV11-1	CASSLTSGLAGEIDEQFF
TRBJ2-2	TRBV7-2	CASSRTSHANTGELFF
TRBJ2-4	TRBV6-1	CASTYFGAGGFAIQYF
TRBJ2-4	TRBV20-1	CSARVGTSGGLAKNIQYF
TRBJ2-3	TRBV5-1	CASSLGAGKSDTQYF
TRBJ2-7	TRBV27	CASRIRGTRGSLGEQYF
TRBJ1-1	TRBV18	CASSPPGQGGLAFF
TRBJ1-6	TRBV28	CASRTPRDSYNSPLHF
TRBJ2-1	TRBV27	CASSRLARGPYNEQFF